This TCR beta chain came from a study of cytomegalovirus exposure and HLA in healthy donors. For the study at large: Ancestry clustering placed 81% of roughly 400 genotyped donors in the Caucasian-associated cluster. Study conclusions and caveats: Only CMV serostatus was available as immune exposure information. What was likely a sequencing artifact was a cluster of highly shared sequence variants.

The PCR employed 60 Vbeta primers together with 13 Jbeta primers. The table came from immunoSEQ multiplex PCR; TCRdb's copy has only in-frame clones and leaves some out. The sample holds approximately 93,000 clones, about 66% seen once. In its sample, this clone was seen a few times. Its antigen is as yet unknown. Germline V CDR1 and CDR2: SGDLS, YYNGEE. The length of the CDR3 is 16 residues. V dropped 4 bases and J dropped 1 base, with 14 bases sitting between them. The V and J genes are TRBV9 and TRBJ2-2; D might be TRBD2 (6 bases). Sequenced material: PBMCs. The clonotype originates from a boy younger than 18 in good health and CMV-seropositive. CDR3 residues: CASSRRRGLNTGELFF. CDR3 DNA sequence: TGTGCCAGCAGCCGCAGGCGGGGTTTGAACACCGGGGAGCTGTTTTTT.